Sequencing of this TCR beta chain was carried out in a study of blood T cell repertoires in COVID-19. About the research overall: The United States, Italy and Spain provided the acute and convalescent COVID-19 samples. The analysed material was cDNA or gDNA that came from T cells, B-cell-depleted T cells, or PBMCs.

CDR1 is MNHNY and CDR2 is SVGAGI in the germline V gene (reference sequence). The J segment lost 5 bases and the V segment lost 6 bases, leaving 6 bases of the junction unmatched. This CDR3 comprises 14 residues. Seattle cases were enrolled at active infection and followed longitudinally. Sequencing was performed with immunoSEQ multiplex PCR; in TCRdb, only in-frame clones are kept and a portion is missing. The repertoire includes more than 300,000 clones, around nine tenths of them detected once, and just under 7.5% sits in the top ten. The sample taken for sequencing was peripheral blood. The chain couples TRBV6-6 to TRBJ2-7; 11 bases align to TRBD2. The clonotype originates from a woman aged 70-85 years with COVID-19, enrolled during active disease. This CDR3 reads CASRRSGGANEQYF. The CDR3, as DNA: TGTGCCAGCAGACGTAGCGGGGGGGCCAACGAGCAGTACTTC.